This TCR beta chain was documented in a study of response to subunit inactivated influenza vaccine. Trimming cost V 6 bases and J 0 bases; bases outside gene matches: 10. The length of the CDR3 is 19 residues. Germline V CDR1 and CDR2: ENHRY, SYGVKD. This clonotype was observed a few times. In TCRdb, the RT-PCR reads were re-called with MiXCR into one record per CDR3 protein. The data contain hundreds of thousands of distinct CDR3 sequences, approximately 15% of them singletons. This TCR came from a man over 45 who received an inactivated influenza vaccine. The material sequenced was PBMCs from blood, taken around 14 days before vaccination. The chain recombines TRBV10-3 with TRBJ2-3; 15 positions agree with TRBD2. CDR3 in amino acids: CAIRGQGLAGGASTDTQYF. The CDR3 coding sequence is TGTGCCATCAGGGGCCAGGGACTAGCGGGAGGTGCTAGCACAGATACGCAGTATTTT.